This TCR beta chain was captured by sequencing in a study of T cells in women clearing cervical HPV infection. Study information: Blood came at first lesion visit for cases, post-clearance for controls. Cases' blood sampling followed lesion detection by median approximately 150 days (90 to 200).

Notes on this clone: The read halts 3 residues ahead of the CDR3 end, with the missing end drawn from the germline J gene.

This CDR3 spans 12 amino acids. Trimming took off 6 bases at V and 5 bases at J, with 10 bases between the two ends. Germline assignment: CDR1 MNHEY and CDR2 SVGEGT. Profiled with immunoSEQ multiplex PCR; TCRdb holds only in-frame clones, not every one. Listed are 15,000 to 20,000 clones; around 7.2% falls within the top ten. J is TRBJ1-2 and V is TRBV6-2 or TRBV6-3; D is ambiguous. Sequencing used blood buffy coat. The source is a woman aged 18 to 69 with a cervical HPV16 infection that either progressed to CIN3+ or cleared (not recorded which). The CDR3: CASSPAGYGYTF. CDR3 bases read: TGTGCCAGCAGCCCTGCGGGGTATGGC.